These 14 T cell receptor beta chains came from one sample sequenced in a study of blood T cell repertoires in COVID-19. The data were produced by immunoSEQ multiplex PCR, yet TCRdb's version contains in-frame clones alone and is incomplete. The top ten clones hold 9.7% of a sample with some 200,000 clones, roughly 84% of them seen once. Specimen: peripheral blood. These receptors were collected from a man aged 45-60 years with active or convalescent COVID-19.

This sequence joins TRBV9 and TRBJ1-4; weak D call: TRBD1 (5 bases). The CDR3 extends over 16 amino acids. Per the germline V gene, CDR1 is SGDLS and CDR2 is YYNGEE. V dropped 0 bases and J dropped 3 bases, with 12 bases sitting between them. CDR3 nucleotide sequence: TGTGCCAGCAGCGTAGACCAGTGGGGGGCTAATGAAAAACTGTTTTTT. This sequence encodes CASSVDQWGANEKLFF.

The V and J genes are TRBV5-4 and TRBJ2-3; a possible D gene is TRBD2 (5 bases). This CDR3 is built from 14 residues. The V end was cut by 6 bases, the J end by 4 bases, with 15 bases between. The germline gives CDR1 SGHNT, CDR2 YYREEE (reference sequence). This CDR3 reads CASKGLSGSDTQYF. The DNA of the CDR3 is TGTGCCAGCAAAGGTCTCAGCGGATCAGATACGCAGTATTTT.

This clone was seen a handful of times. The rearrangement joins TRBV18 to TRBJ1-2; TRBD1 matches 10 bases. J was trimmed by 1 base and V by 2 bases; bases with no gene match: 4. The CDR3 consists of 16 residues. CDR1 is KGHSH and CDR2 is LQKENI in the germline V gene. CDR3 nucleotide sequence: TGTGCCAGCTCACCAACGGACAGGGGGGTTAACTATGGCTACACCTTC. Protein product: CASSPTDRGVNYGYTF.

The chain uses TRBV7-9 and TRBJ2-2, with D perhaps matching TRBD2 (5 bases). The CDR3 is 16 amino acids. The germline V gene encodes CDR1 SEHNR and CDR2 FQNEAQ (reference sequence). V shed 7 bases and J shed 1 base, with 16 bases lying between them. The CDR3 coding sequence is TGTGCCAGCAATAGAGCTCGCGGACTGAACACCGGGGAGCTGTTTTTT. It is translated as CASNRARGLNTGELFF.

This rearrangement joins TRBV4-3 to TRBJ2-2, with 10 bases matching TRBD2. Losses at the gene ends were 0 bases for V and 3 bases for J; bases not matched to a gene: 4. Germline V gene lookup returns CDR1 LGHNA and CDR2 YSLEER. The CDR3 runs 17 residues. The CDR3 reads CASSQEPSGGDTGELFF. For the CDR3, the DNA is TGCGCCAGCAGCCAAGAACCTAGCGGGGGAGACACCGGGGAGCTGTTTTTT.

The rearrangement joins TRBV5-6 to TRBJ2-5, with 8 bases matching TRBD1. The germline V gene encodes CDR1 SGHDT and CDR2 YYEEEE. The CDR3 is 16 residues long. Unmatched junction bases numbered 9, after V lost 0 bases and J lost 5 bases. The CDR3 sequence is CASSLGQGIVVETQYF. The CDR3 coding sequence is TGTGCCAGCAGCTTGGGACAGGGGATCGTAGTGGAGACCCAGTACTTC. The full variable domain, with the rest looked up from reference TRBV5-6 and TRBJ2-5, is DAGVTQSPTHLIKTRGQQVTLRCSPKSGHDTVSWYQQALGQGPQFIFQYYEEEERQRGNFPDRFSGHQFPNYSSELNVNALLLGDSALYLCASSLGQGIVVETQYFGPGTRLLVL.

The genes are TRBV4-1 and TRBJ1-2, with TRBD1 matching over 7 bases. V dropped 4 bases and J dropped 1; count of bases not matched to a gene: 9. The CDR3 spans 16 residues. Germline CDR1 reads MGHRA; CDR2 reads YSYEKL. CDR3 sequence: CASSPRAGGYNYGYTF. In DNA, the CDR3 is TGCGCCAGCAGCCCCCGTGCAGGGGGTTATAACTATGGCTACACCTTC.

J is TRBJ2-7 and V is TRBV5-4, with TRBD2 identical over 8 bases. Germline loops: CDR1 SGHNT, CDR2 YYREEE (reference sequence). J lost 4 bases, V lost 4 bases, and 4 bases had no gene match. The CDR3 is 13 residues long. Written as DNA, the CDR3 is TGTGCCAGCAGCACCGCTAGCGGGTACGAGCAGTACTTC. Translation: CASSTASGYEQYF.

V usage is TRBV9 and J usage is TRBJ1-2, with 7 bases aligning to TRBD1. The germline gives CDR1 SGDLS, CDR2 YYNGEE. Germline trimming cut 4 bases from V and 8 bases from J; bases unmatched to any gene: 14. The CDR3 has 15 residues. CDR3 DNA: TGTGCCAGCAGCTCCTCCAGGGACAGCCCGCACGGCTACACCTTC. This codes for CASSSSRDSPHGYTF. Drawing the rest from reference TRBV9 and TRBJ1-2, the complete variable domain is DSGVTQTPKHLITATGQRVTLRCSPRSGDLSVYWYQQSLDQGLQFLIQYYNGEERAKGNILERFSAQQFPDLHSELNLSSLELGDSALYFCASSSSRDSPHGYTFGSGTRLTVV.

This clone came up once. V is TRBV2 and J is TRBJ2-6; D is perhaps TRBD2 (6 bases). This CDR3 is 17 amino acids long. The V end lost 3 bases, the J end lost 0 bases, and 12 bases lay between the germline ends. Germline-derived CDR1 and CDR2 are SNHLY and FYNNEI. CDR3 sequence reads: CASSERGLGSGANVLTF. CDR3 DNA: TGTGCCAGCAGTGAGAGGGGACTCGGCTCTGGGGCCAACGTCCTGACTTTC.

V usage is TRBV7-9 and J usage is TRBJ2-1, with TRBD2 matching over 9 bases. CDR1 is SEHNR and CDR2 is FQNEAQ in the germline V gene (reference sequence). V was pared by 7 bases and J by 0 bases, with 16 bases of the junction left unmatched. The CDR3 extends over 19 amino acids. The CDR3: CASKLVAGGDYLSYNEQFF. DNA for the CDR3: TGTGCCAGCAAGCTTGTGGCGGGGGGGGACTACCTCTCCTACAATGAGCAGTTCTTC.

This clone has more than one count but fewer than ten. This chain connects TRBV5-4 to TRBJ2-7; 8 bases are shared with TRBD1. Losses at the gene ends were 3 bases for V and 2 bases for J; bases not matched to a gene: 7. The CDR3 has 15 amino acids. Germline V lookup: CDR1 SGHNT, CDR2 YYREEE (reference sequence). For the CDR3, the DNA is TGTGCCAGCAGCTCGGGGACAGGCCCGGCCTACGAGCAGTACTTC. Translation: CASSSGTGPAYEQYF.

A word on this clone: The sample has other DNA sequences that encode this CDR3 too. The chain combines TRBV5-1 with TRBJ2-3; 10 nucleotides line up with TRBD1. CDR1 SGHRS and CDR2 YFSETQ come from the germline V gene. The CDR3 runs to 15 residues. V dropped 4 bases and J dropped 3; count of bases not matched to a gene: 5. CDR3 nucleotides: TGCGCCAGCAGCCTATGGACAGGGGGAACAGATACGCAGTATTTT. Protein sequence: CASSLWTGGTDTQYF.

The chain links TRBV6-2 or TRBV6-3 to TRBJ2-1; 7 nucleotides line up with TRBD1. There are 16 residues in the CDR3. The trim removed 2 bases at V and 6 bases at J, leaving 10 bases unmatched. The V gene's germline CDR1 is MNHEY and CDR2 SVGEGT. CDR3 amino acids: CASSYGQDVRSNEQFF. Here the CDR3 DNA reads TGTGCCAGCAGTTACGGACAGGACGTGCGGAGCAATGAGCAGTTCTTC.